This TCR beta chain is drawn from a study of response to subunit inactivated influenza vaccine. This clonotype was detected ten times or more. Antigen: not known. Via MiXCR, TCRdb re-called the RT-PCR reads, giving one row per CDR3 protein. The sample has 650,000 to 800,000 distinct CDR3 sequences, approximately 15% seen once. The V end lost 4 bases, the J end lost 1 base, and 11 bases lay between the germline ends. The CDR3 length is 15 residues. Points from the study as a whole: With each seasonal influenza vaccination, the authors suggested, few new T cells are recruited.

The chain links TRBV12-3 or TRBV12-4 to TRBJ1-5; D is uncertain. Here the sequenced sample was PBMCs from blood, taken less than 15 days before vaccination. This TCR came from a man aged 50-59 years who received an inactivated influenza vaccine. The CDR3 protein is CASSSPTISNQPQHF. Here the CDR3 DNA reads TGTGCCAGCAGTTCCCCGACAATCAGCAATCAGCCCCAGCATTTT.